The 3 T cell receptor beta chains listed next were all sequenced from one sample in a study of spatial heterogeneity in lung cancer. Time point noted: sample taken at primary tumor resection. From the 5' RACE reads, TCRdb called clonotypes with MiXCR, one entry per CDR3 protein. The sample consists of tens of thousands of distinct CDR3 sequences, about an eighth of them appearing once. The material was PBMCs, obtained at surgery. These receptors were collected from a male donor with early-stage non-small cell lung cancer.

This clonotype has just a few counts. The chain couples TRBV10-3 to TRBJ2-1, with no clear D. V dropped 6 bases and J dropped 0 bases, with 9 bases sitting between them. The CDR3 is 14 amino acids. Germline loops: CDR1 ENHRY, CDR2 SYGVKD. CDR3 in DNA: TGTGCCATCAGGGGCCAAGCCTCCTACAATGAGCAGTTCTTC. Translating gives CAIRGQASYNEQFF.

The chain carries TRBV20-1 and TRBJ2-5; 10 bases line up with TRBD2. CDR3 size: 16 residues. With 0 bases clipped from V and 2 bases from J, the junction kept 6 bases outside the gene matches. CDR1 is DFQATT, CDR2 SNEGSKA, per germline (reference sequence). The CDR3: CSARDFLAGDQETQYF. In DNA, the CDR3 is TGCAGTGCTAGAGATTTCCTAGCGGGGGATCAAGAGACCCAGTACTTC.

Only a few counts were recorded for this clonotype. The V gene is TRBV28, the J gene TRBJ2-4; 7 bases fit TRBD2. V was clipped by 6 bases and J by 6 bases; unmatched bases: 11. Germline V CDR1 and CDR2: MDHEN, SYDVKM. The CDR3 is 15 amino acids. The CDR3 reads CASSWGGRQGNIQYF. The CDR3 DNA reads TGTGCCAGCAGCTGGGGAGGGAGGCAGGGAAACATTCAGTACTTC.